The rows below give T cell receptor beta chains drawn from one sample of a study of shared clonotypes between healthy human individuals. Some clones are missing from TCRdb's copy, which holds only in-frame ones; the method was immunoSEQ multiplex PCR. This table has about 990,000 clones, around three quarters appearing once. Material: memory CD4+ T cells from PBMCs. The receptors stem from a man younger than 35 in good health. Some clones in this sample may be carry-over from other donors' samples. The CDR3 runs from the conserved cysteine through the conserved F or W. The order of the fields is D gene, clone size, J gene, V gene, CDR3 protein, CDR3 DNA. A D gene is named only where the DNA matches it firmly. Clone size is not always given. Where it is, it says once, few, many or a class for expanded clones.

- | - | TRBJ2-7 | TRBV7-2 | CASSLVWGPNAEQYF | TGTGCCAGCAGCTTAGTGTGGGGGCCCAACGCCGAGCAGTACTTC
- | - | TRBJ2-2 | TRBV7-2 | CASSLGYTGELFF | TGTGCCAGCAGCTTAGGTTACACCGGGGAGCTGTTTTTT
- | many | TRBJ2-5 | TRBV7-2 | CASSRGGQETQYF | TGTGCCAGCAGCAGAGGGGGCCAAGAGACCCAGTACTTC
TRBD1 | - | TRBJ2-4 | TRBV7-3 | CAWGTGEGQNIQYF | TGTGCCTGGGGGACAGGGGAAGGGCAAAACATTCAGTACTTC
- | few | TRBJ2-2 | TRBV9 | CASSVRGNANTGELFF | TGTGCCAGCAGCGTACGCGGGAACGCGAACACCGGGGAGCTGTTTTTT
- | - | TRBJ1-1 | TRBV6-1 | CASSVRGGTEAFF | TGTGCCAGCAGTGTCAGGGGTGGCACTGAAGCTTTCTTT
- | - | TRBJ2-1 | TRBV7-9 | CASSRPGQGISEQFF | TGTGCCAGCAGCCGCCCGGGACAAGGGATCTCTGAGCAGTTCTTC
- | - | TRBJ1-4 | TRBV9 | CASSPQVGLRDEKLFF | TGTGCCAGCAGCCCGCAGGTAGGGTTGAGGGATGAAAAACTGTTTTTT
- | once | TRBJ1-2 | TRBV7-2 | CASSLAASKGLDGYTF | TGTGCCAGCAGCTTAGCTGCGTCCAAGGGGTTGGATGGCTACACCTTC
- | - | TRBJ1-1 | TRBV7-2 | CASSFIRDQAFF | TGTGCCAGCAGCTTTATCAGGGACCAAGCTTTCTTT
- | many | TRBJ1-1 | TRBV19 | CASSNYRVGEAFF | TGTGCCAGTAGTAACTACAGGGTTGGGGAAGCTTTCTTT
TRBD2 | - | TRBJ2-3 | TRBV5-4 | CASSLGRTRATDTQYF | TGTGCCAGCAGCTTGGGGAGGACTAGGGCTACAGATACGCAGTATTTT
- | - | TRBJ2-5 | TRBV15 | CATSRVSQGTQYF | TGTGCCACCAGCAGAGTTTCCCAGGGGACCCAGTACTTC
TRBD1 | many | TRBJ1-2 | TRBV5-6 | CASSQDQTGVYGYTF | TGTGCCAGCTCCCAGGATCAAACAGGGGTCTATGGCTACACCTTC
- | - | TRBJ1-2 | TRBV5-1 | CASSLEPLTYGYTF | TGCGCCAGCAGCTTGGAACCCCTTACCTATGGCTACACCTTC
- | - | TRBJ1-1 | TRBV7-8 | CASSLEGKIRVNTEAFF | TGTGCCAGCAGCTTAGAAGGGAAGATTCGTGTGAACACTGAAGCTTTCTTT